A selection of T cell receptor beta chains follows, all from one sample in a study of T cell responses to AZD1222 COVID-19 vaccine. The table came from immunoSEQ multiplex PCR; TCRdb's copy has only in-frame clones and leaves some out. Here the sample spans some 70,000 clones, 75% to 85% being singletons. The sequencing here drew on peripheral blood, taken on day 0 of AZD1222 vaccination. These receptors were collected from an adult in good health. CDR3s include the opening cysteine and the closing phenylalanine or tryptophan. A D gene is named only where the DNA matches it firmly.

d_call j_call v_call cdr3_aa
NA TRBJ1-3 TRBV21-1 CASSKVVGAGNTIYF
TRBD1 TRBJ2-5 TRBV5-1 CASSYGTAGFQETQYF
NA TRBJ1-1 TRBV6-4 CASSDEGWARGLGELENTEAFF
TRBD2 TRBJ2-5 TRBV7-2 CASSREAGGYQETQYF
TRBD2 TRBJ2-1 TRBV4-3 CASSQEAGGQNEQFF
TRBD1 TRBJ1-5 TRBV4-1 CASSRGTVNQPQHF
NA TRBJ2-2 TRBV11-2 CASMGQGNTGELFF
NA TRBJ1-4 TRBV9 CASSVDPTSLGGEKLFF
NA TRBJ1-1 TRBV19 CASRPGLGPTEAFF
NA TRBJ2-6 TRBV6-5 CASSLTRGGANVLTF
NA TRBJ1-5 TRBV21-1 CASSRLVRPGGQQPQHF
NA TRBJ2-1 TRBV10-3 CAISDTTGGEQFF
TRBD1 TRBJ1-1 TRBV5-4 CASARVRDRDTEAFF
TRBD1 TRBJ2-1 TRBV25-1 CASSAGQGLNEQFF
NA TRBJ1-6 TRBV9 CASSVVAQGINSPLHF
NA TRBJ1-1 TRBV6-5 CASIRGRGMGTEAFF
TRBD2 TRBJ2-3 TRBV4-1 CASSQGLAATDTQYF
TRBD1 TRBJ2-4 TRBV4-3 CASSESWTGSNIQYF